This T cell receptor (beta chain) was obtained from a study of blood T cell repertoires in COVID-19 (dated by TCRdb to 2020 to 2022). Notes on the research overall: For ImmuneRACE Cohort 3, a participant was defined as recovered based on two consecutive negative NP/OP PCR tests, clearance by a healthcare professional, or resolution of symptoms. Collaborator samples came from the United States, Italy and Spain and covered acute and convalescent phases of COVID-19. Where HLA class I and class II types were available, the types were taken from metadata supplied by the sample provider, not from assay-based typing. The material from the prospective study consisted of cDNA or gDNA derived from T cells, B-cell-depleted T cells, or PBMCs. A freely available public database, intended as a resource for researchers studying the immune response to SARS-CoV-2, is where the repertoires were released. A de-identified subject ID, COVID-19 status, age in years and sex were almost always included in the sample metadata. Samples came from the ongoing ImmuneRACE study (first 160 participants) plus 1,254 subjects from 6 global collaborators. Deeply sampled blood TCRbeta repertoires from subjects exposed to, actively infected with, or recovered from COVID-19 were included in the dataset. The full study reports these points: Clinical and demographic metadata were provided uncurated, with the amount varying by source and participant.

Enrolling through a virtual design, the prospective study's participants ranged in age from roughly 18 to 95 years and lived across more than 20 United States geographic areas. In the prospective study, participants were assigned to cohorts based on the clinical history participants reported in a screening survey and a study questionnaire. Mobile phlebotomists in the prospective study collected whole blood, serum and a nasopharyngeal or oropharyngeal swab from every participant. Additional blood draws and questionnaires over an approximately two-month period could optionally be provided by prospective study participants. Before DNA extraction, prospective study blood samples were shipped either frozen or at room temperature. Points on this clone: The clone's antigen remains unknown. Base qualities are missing; no much larger clone stands one base away.

The immunoSEQ Assay, a bias-controlled multiplex PCR, was used to amplify TCRbeta CDR3 regions from genomic DNA. The original pipeline was this. Nucleated cell counts per sample were estimated from amplification of reference gene primers within the assay. To quantify the absolute abundance of each unique TCRbeta CDR3 rearrangement, sequence reads were collapsed and filtered. For each sample, productive Simpson clonality was calculated as the square root of Simpson's diversity index across productive rearrangements. TCRdb retrieved this table from immuneACCESS and kept in-frame rearrangements only. Not all clones are present; in checked studies, unresolved V genes account for under half, and no reason is known for the remainder. V and J calls and clone size come straight from that table; D and trimming were deduced from the DNA. This sample gives roughly 340,000 clones in total; about 87% of them show up just once. 1.9% of the sample belongs to the ten largest clones.

V trim: 5 bases; J trim: 5 bases; unmatched bases: 4. Including the terminal cysteine and phenylalanine, the CDR3 comprises 13 residues. Solely the CDR3 DNA is kept, with 39 bases framed from the first base. The germline V gene (reference sequence) sets CDR1 to SEHNR and CDR2 to FQNEAQ. Rearrangement joined TRBV7-9 to TRBJ2-5; 8 bases in between match TRBD1. The sequencing input was PBMCs or T cells enriched from blood (not recorded which). The source is a middle-aged man in a cohort exposed to, infected with or recovered from COVID-19 (not recorded which). The sequence in DNA is TGTGCCAGCAGCCGCCAGGGGGCTGAGACCCAGTACTTC. It translates as CASSRQGAETQYF.